The 8 T cell receptor beta chains reported below all come from one sample, sequenced in a study of T cell responses to AZD1222 COVID-19 vaccine. Some clones are missing from TCRdb's copy, which holds only in-frame ones; the method was immunoSEQ multiplex PCR. The sample has about 160,000 clones, 70% to 90% seen once. The sequenced sample was peripheral blood, obtained 28 days after the second AZD1222 dose. The receptors originated from an adult who received the AZD1222 COVID-19 vaccine.

This chain joins TRBV3-1 (or the pseudogene TRBV3-2) and TRBJ1-1; D is unresolved. Germline CDR1 and CDR2: LGHDT and YNNKEL (reference sequence). This CDR3 spans 13 amino acids. Trimming removed 0 bases from V and 10 bases from J, with 12 bases in between. The CDR3 sequence: CASSQDRRVAAFF. DNA of the CDR3: TGTGCCAGCAGCCAAGATCGGCGGGTGGCAGCTTTCTTT.

The chain is built from TRBV10-2 and TRBJ2-7; tentative D call: TRBD2 (5 bases). The CDR3 totals 12 residues. Trimming shortened V by 1 base and J by 6 bases, and 7 bases separated the two germline ends. Germline V gene sequence: CDR1 WSHSY, CDR2 SAAADI. The CDR3 bases are TGCGCCAGCAGTGAGTGGCTAGCCGAGCAGTACTTC. Residues: CASSEWLAEQYF.

This clone was found once. The chain employs TRBV5-5 and TRBJ2-1; tentatively, D is TRBD1 or TRBD2 (5 bases each). V was shortened by 2 bases and J by 2 bases, with 14 bases between the two germline ends. Germline V CDR1 and CDR2: SGHKS, YYEKEE (reference sequence). The CDR3 contains 16 residues. The CDR3 bases are TGTGCCAGCAGCTTAGGCCCGGGGCAAACCTACAATGAGCAGTTCTTC. This encodes CASSLGPGQTYNEQFF.

This chain joins TRBV2 and TRBJ1-2; 9 bases line up with TRBD1. Germline V gene lookup returns CDR1 SNHLY and CDR2 FYNNEI. V dropped 6 bases and J dropped 8; count of bases not matched to a gene: 7. The CDR3 runs to 13 residues. As DNA, the CDR3 is TGTGCCAGCAGACCACAGGGGGCTGAGGGCTACACCTTC. This encodes CASRPQGAEGYTF.

DNA for the CDR3: TGCGCCAGCAGCTCCGGGACCCTCGTTTCATCAGATACGCAGTATTTT. Translating gives CASSSGTLVSSDTQYF. The chain uses TRBV5-1 and TRBJ2-3; the D gene could be TRBD1 or TRBD2 (5 bases each). V lost 3 bases and J 4 bases, leaving 18 bases between the germline ends. Per germline, CDR1 SGHRS and CDR2 YFSETQ. The CDR3 spans 16 residues.

The chain carries TRBV13 and TRBJ1-3; TRBD1 matches at 9 bases. The CDR3 loop spans 16 amino acids. The trim removed 3 bases at V and 0 bases at J, leaving 3 bases unmatched. Looked up from germline, CDR1 is PRHDT and CDR2 is FYEKMQ (reference sequence). The DNA for the CDR3 is TGTGCCAGCAGCTTCGGACAGGGGAGCTCTGGAAACACCATATATTTT. This sequence encodes CASSFGQGSSGNTIYF. Supplemented by reference TRBV13 and TRBJ1-3, the full variable domain reads AAGVIQSPRHLIKEKRETATLKCYPIPRHDTVYWYQQGPGQDPQFLISFYEKMQSDKGSIPDRFSAQQFSDYHSELNMSSLELGDSALYFCASSFGQGSSGNTIYFGEGSWLTVV.

The chain is built from TRBV19 and TRBJ1-2; 8 nucleotides match TRBD1. This CDR3 contains 13 residues. Germline CDR1 LNHDA, CDR2 SQIVND (reference sequence). V lost 7 bases to trimming and J lost 4 bases; unmatched junction nucleotides: 5. The CDR3 DNA reads TGTGCCAGTATGGACAGGGTGGGCTATGGCTACACCTTC. Protein sequence: CASMDRVGYGYTF.

The V gene is TRBV7-8, the J gene TRBJ2-7; the D gene is possibly TRBD2 (6 bases). Germline V lookup: CDR1 SGHVS, CDR2 FQNEAQ. The V end was cut by 1 base, the J end by 9 bases, with 10 bases between. This CDR3 region has 12 residues. This chain's CDR3 is CASSLEVGGQYF. The CDR3 DNA follows: TGTGCCAGCAGCTTAGAGGTGGGGGGGCAGTACTTC. The whole variable domain, remainder taken from reference TRBV7-8 and TRBJ2-7, is GAGVSQSPRYKVAKRGQDVALRCDPISGHVSLFWYQQALGQGPEFLTYFQNEAQLDKSGLPSDRFFAERPEGSVSTLKIQRTQQEDSAVYLCASSLEVGGQYFGPGTRLTVT.